This T cell receptor beta chain was found in a study of tumor-infiltrating lymphocytes in primary liver carcinoma. Study at large: Patients of both sexes were 30 to 69 years old. Study-wide findings and caveats: The 250 largest clones made up significantly more of tumor than blood repertoires (p = 0.039).

TCR beta cDNA was prepared out of around 460 ng total RNA by means of a constant-region primer. Sequencing libraries for TCR beta derived from three nested multiplex PCR rounds that used slightly modified ARM-PCR. For around 9 cycles apiece, the opening two PCR rounds ran with TRBV1-TRBV30 forward primers and a C-beta reverse primer. Using its own MiXCR run on the multiplex PCR reads, TCRdb lists one record per CDR3 protein. The top ten clones hold around 50% of a sample with roughly 55,000 distinct CDR3 sequences, 55% to 75% of them seen once. Starting material for RNA and DNA co-extraction consisted of about 17-30 mg of unsorted bulk tissue. Germline values: CDR1 MGHRA, CDR2 YSYEKL. CDR3 length equals 15 residues. With regard to this clonotype: No antigen is known for it. Relative to the germline gene, one junction end is altered; a read error may explain this.

V gene TRBV4-1 combines with J gene TRBJ2-7; perhaps TRBD2 as D (6 bases). The clonotype comes from a man aged 35 to 55 with primary liver carcinoma and hepatitis B virus infection. The sequenced material came from liver tumor tissue from sampling region 2. Subset described: tumor region T2, inferior pole. CDR3 amino acids: CASSQDEGGKYEQYF. In nucleotides, the CDR3 is TGCGCCAGCAGCCAAGATGAGGGCGGGAAGTACGAGCAATACTTC.